This record covers a single TCR beta chain. Antigen unknown. Constant-segment primers and 5'RACE yielded cDNA libraries for TCR alpha and TCR beta, each carrying sample barcodes and UMIs. TCRdb ran MiXCR on the 5' RACE reads and lists one entry per CDR3 protein. This sample has approximately 260,000 distinct CDR3 sequences; 16% occur once, and the top ten carry 22%. These data originate in a study of T-cell memory formation after mild COVID-19. Study as a whole: TCR clustering was largely donor specific. General observations from the study: Contracting CD4+ clones sat mainly in CM and EM; CD8+ in EMRA. Clones shrinking from day 15 to 85 showed even CD4/CD8 mixes; later expanders tilted CD4+.

Trimming shortened V by 4 bases and J by 10 bases, and 20 bases separated the two germline ends. The CDR3 contains 16 residues. Germline V lookup: CDR1 SGHTA, CDR2 FQGNSA. The receptor comes from a man between 18 and 35 years old who had mild COVID-19 (a few samples of this study predate the infection). Cell type and time point are not known. The material sequenced was PBMCs or a T cell subset sorted from them (not recorded which). The V and J genes are TRBV7-2 and TRBJ1-6, with D possibly TRBD1 on 5 matching bases. CDR3 in DNA: TGTGCCAGCAGCTCTCCCCCCGGTGGCCGGGGGTCACCCCTCCACTTT. Its protein is CASSSPPGGRGSPLHF.